The TCR beta chain under discussion was sequenced for a study of cytotoxic CD8 clonotypes in ibrutinib-treated CLL. Across the study: Investigators collected response samples after a median approximately twelve months of treatment, range 6 to 36.

Points on this clone: What it binds is unknown. Other nucleotide sequences from this sample produce the same CDR3.

This CDR3 is built from 12 residues. Germline loops: CDR1 SGHRS, CDR2 YFSETQ. Trimming stripped 0 bases from V and 5 bases from J, with 5 bases between. General observations from the study: Baseline-level clonality went beyond age-matched healthy donors and moved in step with circulating CD8+ T-cell counts. A difference in sampling times existed between sustained-remission and progressing patients.

This table comes from immunoSEQ multiplex PCR, and its TCRdb copy is limited to in-frame clones, with some not included. The sample has about 300,000 clones; less than 85% are singletons. Sequencing used PBMCs, obtained at disease progression, from a patient treated with ibrutinib. The TCR comes from a human donor with chronic lymphocytic leukemia. The rearrangement joins TRBV5-1 to TRBJ1-1; D remains unclear. The CDR3 loop reads CASSLDLTEAFF. In DNA form, the CDR3 reads TGCGCCAGCAGCTTGGACTTAACTGAAGCTTTCTTT. Together with reference TRBV5-1 and TRBJ1-1, the CDR3 gives the full variable domain: KAGVTQTPRYLIKTRGQQVTLSCSPISGHRSVSWYQQTPGQGLQFLFEYFSETQRNKGNFPGRFSGRQFSNSRSEMNVSTLELGDSALYLCASSLDLTEAFFGQGTRLTVV.